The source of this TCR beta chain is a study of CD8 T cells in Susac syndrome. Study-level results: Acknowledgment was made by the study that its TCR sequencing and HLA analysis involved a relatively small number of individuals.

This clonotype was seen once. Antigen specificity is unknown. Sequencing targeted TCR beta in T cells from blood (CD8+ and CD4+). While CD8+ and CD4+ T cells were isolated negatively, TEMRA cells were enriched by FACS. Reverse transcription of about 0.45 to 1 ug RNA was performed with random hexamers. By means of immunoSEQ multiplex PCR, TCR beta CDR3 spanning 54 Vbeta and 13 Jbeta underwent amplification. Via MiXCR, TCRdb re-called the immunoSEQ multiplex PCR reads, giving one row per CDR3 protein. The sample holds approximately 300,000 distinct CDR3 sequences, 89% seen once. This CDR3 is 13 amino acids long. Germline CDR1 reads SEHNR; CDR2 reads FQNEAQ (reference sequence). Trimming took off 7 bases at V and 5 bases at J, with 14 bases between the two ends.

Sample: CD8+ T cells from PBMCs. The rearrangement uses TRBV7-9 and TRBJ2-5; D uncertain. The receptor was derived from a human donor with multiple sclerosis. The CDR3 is CASTPPLLETQYF. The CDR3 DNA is TGTGCCAGCACCCCTCCCCTCCTGGAGACCCAGTACTTC.